The clone carrying this TCR beta chain has a single count. The data originate from a study of CD8 T cells in Susac syndrome. Germline lookup yields CDR1 LNHDA and CDR2 SQIVND (reference sequence). V trimming: 8 bases; J trimming: 3 bases; junction bases outside the gene matches: 9. This CDR3 has 15 amino acids. The authors reverse transcribed roughly 0.5 to 1 ug RNA with random hexamers. Amplification of TCR beta CDR3 was carried out by immunoSEQ multiplex PCR, which covered 54 Vbeta and 13 Jbeta segments. TCRdb redid the calling of the immunoSEQ multiplex PCR reads with MiXCR, one entry per CDR3 protein. The sample contains about 160,000 distinct CDR3 sequences, approximately 92% of which appear only once. Sequencing of TCR beta covered CD8+ and CD4+ T cells obtained from blood.

The specimen was CD4+ T cells from PBMCs. The rearrangement uses TRBV19 and TRBJ2-3; 9 bases fit TRBD1. The sequence came from a human donor in good health. In DNA form, the CDR3 reads TGTGCCAGTTGGTCGGACAGGGGCCCGACAGATACGCAGTATTTT. Amino acid sequence: CASWSDRGPTDTQYF.